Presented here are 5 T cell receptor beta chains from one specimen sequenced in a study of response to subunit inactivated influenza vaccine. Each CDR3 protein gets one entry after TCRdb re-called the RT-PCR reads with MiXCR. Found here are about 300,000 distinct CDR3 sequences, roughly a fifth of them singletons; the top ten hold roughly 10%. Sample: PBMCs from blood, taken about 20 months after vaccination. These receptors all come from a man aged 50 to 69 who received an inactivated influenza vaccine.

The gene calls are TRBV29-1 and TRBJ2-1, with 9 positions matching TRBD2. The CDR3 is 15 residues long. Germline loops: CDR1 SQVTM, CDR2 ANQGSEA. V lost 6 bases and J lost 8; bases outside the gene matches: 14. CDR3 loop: CSVQTGGGALDEQFF. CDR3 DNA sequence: TGCAGCGTCCAGACTGGCGGGGGGGCATTGGATGAGCAGTTCTTC.

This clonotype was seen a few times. The CDR3 nucleotides are TGCAGTGCGGAGAGGGGGTCGGGGATCTACGAGCAGTACTTC. It is translated as CSAERGSGIYEQYF. The genes are TRBV20-1 and TRBJ2-7, with D possibly being TRBD1 (6 bases). The length of the CDR3 is 14 residues. Looked up from germline, CDR1 is DFQATT and CDR2 is SNEGSKA (reference sequence). The V end lost 6 bases, the J end lost 3 bases, and 18 bases lay between the germline ends.

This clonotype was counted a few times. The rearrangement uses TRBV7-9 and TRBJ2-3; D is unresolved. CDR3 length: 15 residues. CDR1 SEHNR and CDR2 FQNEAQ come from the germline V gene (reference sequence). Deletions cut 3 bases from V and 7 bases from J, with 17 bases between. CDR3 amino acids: CASSFRSDPWHTQYF. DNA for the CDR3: TGTGCCAGCAGCTTCAGGTCGGACCCTTGGCATACGCAGTATTTT.

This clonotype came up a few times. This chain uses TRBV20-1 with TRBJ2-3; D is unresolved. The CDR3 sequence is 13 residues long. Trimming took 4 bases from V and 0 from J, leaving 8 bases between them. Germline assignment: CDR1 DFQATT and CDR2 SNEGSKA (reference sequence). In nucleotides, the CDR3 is TGCAGTGCTAAAAAGGCGAGCACAGATACGCAGTATTTT. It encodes CSAKKASTDTQYF.

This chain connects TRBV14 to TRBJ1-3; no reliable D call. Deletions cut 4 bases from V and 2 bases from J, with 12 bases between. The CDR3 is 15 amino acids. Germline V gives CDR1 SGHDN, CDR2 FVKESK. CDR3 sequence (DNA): TGTGCCAGCAGCCCCCGACCCAGCGCTGGAAACACCATATATTTT. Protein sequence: CASSPRPSAGNTIYF.